One T cell receptor (beta chain) is described in this entry. The CDR3 runs 17 residues. Germline lookup yields CDR1 SGDLS and CDR2 YYNGEE. V lost 0 bases and J 0 bases, leaving 15 bases between the germline ends. The sample belongs to a study of blood T cell repertoires in COVID-19. Study summary: Sources were T cells, B-cell-depleted T cells, or PBMCs; the material itself was cDNA or gDNA.

In the original analysis: Researchers report that nucleated cell counts were estimated from reference gene primer amplification. Using immunoSEQ multiplex PCR, the repertoire was profiled, and TCRdb retains in-frame clones only, with some absent. That table supplies the V and J calls and clone size; D and trimming were determined from the DNA. This table holds more than 200,000 clones, approximately 78% found once. The V call is TRBV9, the J call TRBJ1-1; D remains ambiguous. Sequenced input: peripheral blood. The receptor was isolated from a woman older than 75 with acute or convalescent COVID-19. Here the CDR3 reads CASSVVTPDNMNTEAFF. CDR3 coding DNA: TGTGCCAGCAGCGTAGTAACACCAGACAACATGAACACTGAAGCTTTCTTT.